Described below is a single T cell receptor (beta chain) sequence and its context. The sample is drawn from a study of blood T cell repertoires in COVID-19. Study information: The analysed material was cDNA or gDNA that came from T cells, B-cell-depleted T cells, or PBMCs.

Repertoires were generated with immunoSEQ multiplex PCR, while TCRdb's copy carries only in-frame clones and drops some. Of under 250,000 clones in the sample, more than 70% were seen once. The CDR3 runs to 17 residues. V lost 7 bases, J lost 3 bases, and 21 bases lay in between. Germline lookup yields CDR1 KGHDR and CDR2 SFDVKD. The rearrangement uses TRBV24-1 and TRBJ2-1; TRBD1 might be the D (8 bases). This TCR was sampled from a woman aged 50 to 60 with acute or convalescent COVID-19. The specimen sequenced was peripheral blood. Here the CDR3 reads CATRARGGTGDYNEQFF. CDR3 nucleotide sequence: TGTGCCACCAGGGCCAGGGGAGGGACAGGTGACTACAATGAGCAGTTCTTC.